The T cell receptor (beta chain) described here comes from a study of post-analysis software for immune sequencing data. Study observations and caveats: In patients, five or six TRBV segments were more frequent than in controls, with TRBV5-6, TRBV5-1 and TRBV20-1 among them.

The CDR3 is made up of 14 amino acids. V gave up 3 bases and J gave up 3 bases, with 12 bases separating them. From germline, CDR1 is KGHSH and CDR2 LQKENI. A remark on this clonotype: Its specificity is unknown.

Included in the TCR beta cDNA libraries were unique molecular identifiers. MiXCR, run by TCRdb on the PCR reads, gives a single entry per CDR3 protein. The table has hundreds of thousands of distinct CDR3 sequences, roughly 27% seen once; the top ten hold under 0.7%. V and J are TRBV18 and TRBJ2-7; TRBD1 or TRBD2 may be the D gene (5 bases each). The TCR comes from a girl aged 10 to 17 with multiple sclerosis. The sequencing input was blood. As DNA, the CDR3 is TGTGCCAGCTCACCTATCCGGGACGGCTACGAGCAGTACTTC. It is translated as CASSPIRDGYEQYF.